This T cell receptor (beta chain) comes out of a study of blood T cell repertoires in COVID-19. Study context: Samples of COVID-19 (acute and convalescent) were obtained from the United States, Italy and Spain. T cells, B-cell-depleted T cells, or PBMCs supplied cDNA or gDNA.

A Seattle source enrolled patients during active infection and followed them longitudinally. Clones were sequenced by immunoSEQ multiplex PCR, and TCRdb holds only the in-frame ones, with some missing. The sample shows 410,000 or so clones, around nine tenths of them seen only once. The material sequenced was peripheral blood. The TCR sequence derives from a woman aged 40 to 49 with COVID-19, enrolled during active disease.

CDR3 sequence: CASSMLEAAYEQYF. The DNA for the CDR3 is TGCGCCAGCAGCATGCTCGAGGCCGCCTACGAGCAGTACTTC. The chain uses TRBV5-1 and TRBJ2-7, with D unclear. V gave up 4 bases and J gave up 2 bases, with 13 bases separating them. This CDR3 has 14 residues. Germline CDR1 and CDR2: SGHRS and YFSETQ.